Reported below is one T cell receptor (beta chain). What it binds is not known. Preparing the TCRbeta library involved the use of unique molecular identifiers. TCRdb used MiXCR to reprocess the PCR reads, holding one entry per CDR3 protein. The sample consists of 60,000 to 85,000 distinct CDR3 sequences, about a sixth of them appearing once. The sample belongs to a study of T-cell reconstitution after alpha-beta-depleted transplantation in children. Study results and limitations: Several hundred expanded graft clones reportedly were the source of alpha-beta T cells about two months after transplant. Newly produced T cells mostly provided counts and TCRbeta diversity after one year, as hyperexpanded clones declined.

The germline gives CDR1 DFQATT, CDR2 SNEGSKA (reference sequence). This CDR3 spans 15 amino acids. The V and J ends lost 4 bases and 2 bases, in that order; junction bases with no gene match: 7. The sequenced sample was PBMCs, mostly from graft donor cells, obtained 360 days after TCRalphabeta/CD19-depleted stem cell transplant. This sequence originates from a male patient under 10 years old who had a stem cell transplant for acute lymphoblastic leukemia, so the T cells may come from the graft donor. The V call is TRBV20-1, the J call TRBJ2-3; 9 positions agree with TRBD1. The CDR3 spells CSANSGTGFTDTQYF. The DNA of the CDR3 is TGCAGTGCTAATTCAGGGACAGGGTTCACAGATACGCAGTATTTT.